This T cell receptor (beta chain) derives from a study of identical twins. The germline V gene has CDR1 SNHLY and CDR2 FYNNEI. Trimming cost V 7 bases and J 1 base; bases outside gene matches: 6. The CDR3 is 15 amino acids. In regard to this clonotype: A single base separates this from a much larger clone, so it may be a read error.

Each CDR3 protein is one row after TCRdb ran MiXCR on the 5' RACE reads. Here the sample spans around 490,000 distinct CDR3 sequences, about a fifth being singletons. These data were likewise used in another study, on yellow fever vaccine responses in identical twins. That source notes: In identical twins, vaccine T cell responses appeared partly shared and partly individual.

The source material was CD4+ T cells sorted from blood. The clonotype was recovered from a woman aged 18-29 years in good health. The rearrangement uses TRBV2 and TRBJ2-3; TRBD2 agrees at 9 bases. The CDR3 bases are TGTGCCAGCACCTTTAGCGGGAGTGGCACAGATACGCAGTATTTT. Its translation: CASTFSGSGTDTQYF.